The rows below give T cell receptor beta chains drawn from one sample of a study of response to subunit inactivated influenza vaccine. A single record per CDR3 protein comes from TCRdb applying MiXCR to the RT-PCR reads. The sample shows fewer than 750,000 distinct CDR3 sequences, approximately 14% of them seen only once. This specimen was PBMCs from blood, taken roughly 13 days after vaccination. Receptor source: a man over 45 who received an inactivated influenza vaccine. Both conserved end residues are part of each CDR3.

V gene,J gene,CDR3 protein
TRBV20-1,TRBJ2-3,CSARGIPGGPDTQYF
TRBV6-2/TRBV6-3,TRBJ2-2,CATQRGLVNTGELFF
TRBV6-1,TRBJ2-7,CASRPTTGGIYEQYF
TRBV2,TRBJ2-5,CATSGGIQETQYF
TRBV12-3/TRBV12-4,TRBJ2-1,CASSSTGKQFF
TRBV25-1,TRBJ2-5,CASSESPSRNEETQYF
TRBV19,TRBJ1-1,CASRGRLGAEAFF
TRBV12-3/TRBV12-4,TRBJ2-5,CASTKDRWETQYF
TRBV7-2,TRBJ1-2,CASSPPGRGAGYTF
TRBV29-1,TRBJ2-1,CSGKLATSYNEQFF
TRBV25-1,TRBJ1-5,CASSEYIDRAHLSNQPQHF
TRBV5-1,TRBJ2-7,CASSAIGTPGDEQYF
TRBV5-5,TRBJ2-5,CASSLAQSQETQYF
TRBV18,TRBJ1-2,CASSPGQLLGYTF
TRBV7-9,TRBJ2-7,CASRGYGEQYF
TRBV5-5,TRBJ2-7,CASSLDLGQGAYEQYF
TRBV12-3/TRBV12-4,TRBJ1-5,CASTQWSNQPQHF
TRBV12-3/TRBV12-4,TRBJ2-3,CASSFALGRTQYF
TRBV20-1,TRBJ2-1,CSAPPRTGSSYNEQFF
TRBV5-1,TRBJ1-1,CASSLAGTNTEAFF
TRBV6-2/TRBV6-3,TRBJ2-1,CASSYPTSTSGRILSYNEQFF
TRBV28,TRBJ2-3,CASSFTFEGVRLLTDTQYF
TRBV20-1,TRBJ2-5,CSATPTVQETQYF
TRBV7-9,TRBJ2-7,CASSLFYRNEQYF
TRBV4-3,TRBJ2-7,CASSPVAGGPDYEQYF
TRBV6-2/TRBV6-3,TRBJ2-7,CATGLVTEQYF
TRBV27,TRBJ1-1,CASSSAGGESNTEAFF
TRBV4-2,TRBJ2-7,CASSQNGLAGHYEQYF
TRBV7-6,TRBJ2-7,CASSLIGREDYEQYF
TRBV4-1,TRBJ1-1,CASSHTGTANTEAFF
TRBV29-1,TRBJ2-6,CSVGTGFLGANVLTF
TRBV7-3,TRBJ2-3,CASSLRTRGLAGATSTDTQYF
TRBV19,TRBJ2-1,CASSIDETSGSYNEQFF
TRBV9,TRBJ2-7,CASSVAPGHWFEEQYF
TRBV7-9,TRBJ2-5,CASSGTSGMSQETQYF
TRBV20-1,TRBJ2-5,CSAYRLAGDGETQYF
TRBV20-1,TRBJ2-2,CSASQAGDQGGELFF
TRBV20-1,TRBJ1-2,CSAKDRGSYDYGYTF
TRBV12-3/TRBV12-4,TRBJ1-2,CASSRDAADSNYGYTF
TRBV3-1,TRBJ2-7,CASSQGEFLATREQYF
TRBV12-5,TRBJ2-2,CASGLVSGGGTGELFF
TRBV13,TRBJ2-5,CASSLGLSGVTQYF
TRBV4-1,TRBJ2-1,CASSPLTSGEYNEQFF
TRBV5-1,TRBJ2-7,CASSSQGQGIGEQYF
TRBV12-3/TRBV12-4,TRBJ1-6,CASSPDGVNSPLHF
TRBV12-3/TRBV12-4,TRBJ2-1,CASSPLAGGPYEQFF
TRBV5-6,TRBJ2-3,CASSLRQLHTDTQYF
TRBV5-5,TRBJ2-2,CASSLGGTSAGELFF